This T cell receptor (beta chain) was sequenced during a study of blood T cells in healthy people across ages. PCR was performed a second time for roughly 7 to 11 cycles using a sample-barcoded 5' primer and a J-beta primer mix. TCRdb re-analysed the 5' RACE reads in MiXCR, keeping a single row per CDR3 protein. The data hold 1.5 million to 2 million distinct CDR3 sequences, with about 35% observed a single time. Germline V gives CDR1 MGHRA, CDR2 YSYEKL. The CDR3 loop spans 15 amino acids. With respect to this clonotype: A junction boundary mismatches the germline segment, possibly from a read error.

J is TRBJ2-7 and V is TRBV4-1; no reliable D call. The sequencing input was blood. The TCR comes from a woman in her 30s in good health. The CDR3 bases are TGCGCCGGCAGCCAAGTTGCAGGCAGCTCCTACGAGCAGTACTTC. Translation gives CAGSQVAGSSYEQYF.